This T cell receptor beta chain was observed in a study of blood T cell repertoires in COVID-19. Study background: From the United States, Italy and Spain came samples of acute and convalescent COVID-19.

CDR3 length: 18 amino acids. In germline, CDR1 is SGHVS, CDR2 FNYEAQ. The trim removed 5 bases at V and 4 bases at J, leaving 13 bases unmatched. The assay was immunoSEQ multiplex PCR, and TCRdb's table has in-frame clones only and misses some. This table has roughly 200,000 clones, around 85% appearing once. The sequence came from a woman between 50 and 59 years old in a cohort exposed to, infected with or recovered from COVID-19 (not recorded which). What was sequenced was PBMCs or T cells enriched from blood (not recorded which). The chain joins TRBV7-6 to TRBJ2-2; 10 bases align to TRBD2. DNA for the CDR3: TGTGCCAGCAGCCCAGTAGCGGGGGGTCCAATGGGCACCGGGGAGCTGTTTTTT. This codes for CASSPVAGGPMGTGELFF.